This T cell receptor beta chain was retrieved from a study of T cell changes during pregnancy in multiple sclerosis. Profiled with immunoSEQ multiplex PCR; TCRdb holds only in-frame clones, not every one. The table records around 70,000 clones, about 90% of them present only once. The CDR3 runs to 17 residues. The J segment lost 8 bases and the V segment lost 0 bases, leaving 12 bases of the junction unmatched. From germline, CDR1 is LGHNA and CDR2 YNFKEQ. The clonotype was recovered from a female donor with multiple sclerosis, enrolled in a pregnancy study. The chain recombines TRBV4-2 with TRBJ2-1, with 8 positions matching TRBD2. This specimen was peripheral blood, taken after pregnancy. The CDR3 sequence is CASSQEGLGAGGDEQFF. Here the CDR3 DNA reads TGTGCCAGCAGCCAAGAAGGACTAGGGGCGGGGGGCGATGAGCAGTTCTTC.